This T cell receptor (beta chain) was retrieved from a study of shared clonotypes between healthy human individuals. Clones were sequenced by immunoSEQ multiplex PCR, and TCRdb holds only the in-frame ones, with some missing. The sample has 2 million to 2.5 million clones; more than 85% are singletons. CDR3 size: 15 residues. The germline V and J ends were trimmed by 0 bases and 0 bases, with 7 bases remaining between them. Germline V CDR1 and CDR2: SGHNT, YYREEE (reference sequence). Sequencing was done on a sample of naive CD4+ T cells from PBMCs. Stated subset: CD45RA+ positively selected. The rearrangement links TRBV5-4 to TRBJ2-1; no firm D call. The source of this sequence is a man younger than 30 in good health. Some clones in this sample may be carry-over from other donors' samples. The CDR3 here is CASSLGAISYNEQFF. The CDR3 DNA reads TGTGCCAGCAGCTTGGGAGCGATCTCCTACAATGAGCAGTTCTTC.